This section outlines one TCR beta chain sequence together with its context. The data originate from a study of blood T cell repertoires in COVID-19. Study as a whole: In each case, the material was cDNA or gDNA derived from T cells, B-cell-depleted T cells, or PBMCs.

Which cohort a participant joined came from the clinical history participants gave. Symptom resolution, clearance, or two negative PCRs marked donors in Cohort 3 as recovered. V was clipped by 4 bases and J by 5 bases, with 8 bases between them. The CDR3 is 11 residues long. Germline assignment: CDR1 DFQATT and CDR2 SNEGSKA (reference sequence). Repertoires were generated with immunoSEQ multiplex PCR, while TCRdb's copy carries only in-frame clones and drops some. Here the sample spans under 350,000 clones, around nine tenths being singletons. The sequencing input was PBMCs or T cells enriched from blood (not recorded which). This TCR derives from a woman between 40 and 55 years old who had recovered from COVID-19. J is TRBJ1-1 and V is TRBV20-1; D is ambiguous. CDR3: CSATRLTEAFF. The CDR3 bases are TGCAGTGCTACGCGTCTGACTGAAGCTTTCTTT.